The 5 T cell receptor beta chains presented below share a single source sample, sequenced in a study of Ad26.COV2.S vaccination and SARS-CoV-2 variants. The sample's treatment: around 19 received Ad26.COV2.S at low or high dose, single or two shots; roughly five received placebo; per-sample allocation not given. Following the first vaccine or placebo injection, samples were taken on day 63. Generated by immunoSEQ multiplex PCR, the TCRdb table keeps only in-frame clones and is missing some. This sample has nearly 400,000 clones; about 88% occur once, and the top ten carry under 2%. Specimen: peripheral blood, collected in a trial of Ad26.COV2.S vaccine versus placebo. The origin of the receptors is a person aged 18 to 65 who received the Ad26.COV2.S COVID-19 vaccine or a placebo.

The chain combines TRBV6-1 with TRBJ2-7; 12 bases map to TRBD1. The V segment lost 3 bases and the J segment 2 bases; nucleotides outside the gene matches: 2. Germline assignment: CDR1 MNHNS and CDR2 SASEGT. There are 15 residues in the CDR3. CDR3 sequence reads: CASSDGTGGPYEQYF. The CDR3 coding sequence is TGTGCCAGCAGTGATGGGACAGGGGGCCCCTACGAGCAGTACTTC.

The chain carries TRBV7-9 and TRBJ1-5; TRBD1 is a possible D gene (5 bases). Germline V lookup: CDR1 SEHNR, CDR2 FQNEAQ (reference sequence). This CDR3 comprises 15 residues. Trimming removed 1 base from V and 3 bases from J, with 10 bases in between. The CDR3 DNA reads TGTGCCAGCAGCTTAGGGGGGAAGAACAATCAGCCCCAGCATTTT. Its protein is CASSLGGKNNQPQHF.

This chain joins TRBV27 and TRBJ2-2, with 16 bases matching TRBD2. This CDR3 is built from 18 residues. Per germline, CDR1 MNHEY and CDR2 SMNVEV (reference sequence). V lost 3 bases to trimming and J lost 2 bases; unmatched junction nucleotides: 3. The CDR3 DNA is TGTGCCAGCAGTTTTGGGACTAGCGGGAGGGCCAACACCGGGGAGCTGTTTTTT. Translation: CASSFGTSGRANTGELFF.

The chain joins TRBV10-3 to TRBJ1-1, with 8 bases matching TRBD1. This CDR3 is 15 amino acids long. Germline lookup yields CDR1 ENHRY and CDR2 SYGVKD. With V trimmed by 5 bases and J by 1 base, 6 bases remained unmatched. The CDR3 bases are TGTGCCATCAGTCCAGGGGGCGCGAGGAACACTGAAGCTTTCTTT. The encoded protein is CAISPGGARNTEAFF.

The chain uses TRBV6-1 and TRBJ2-1; 11 positions agree with TRBD2. Germline V gene data show CDR1 as MNHNS and CDR2 as SASEGT. The ends lost 2 bases at V and 6 bases at J; junction bases unmatched: 3. CDR3 length: 15 residues. CDR3 residues: CASSEISGRGNEQFF. The CDR3 region has the DNA TGTGCCAGCAGTGAAATTAGCGGGAGGGGCAATGAGCAGTTCTTC.